The 2 T cell receptor beta chains presented below share a single source sample, sequenced in a study of T cell changes during pregnancy in multiple sclerosis (dated by TCRdb to the late 2010s). The method behind the library was the immunoSEQ multiplex PCR assay. Not all clones reach the TCRdb copy of this immuneACCESS table, which keeps in-frame sequences only. Checked studies attribute under half of the gap to unresolved V genes and leave the rest unexplained. The sample yields 55,000 to 70,000 clones; about 92% were counted once. The ten largest clones capture under 3.5% of the sample. The sequences come from CD8+ T cells from peripheral blood mononuclear cells, collected in the third trimester of pregnancy. The receptors were sampled from a female donor in good health, enrolled as a control in a pregnancy study.

The rearrangement links TRBV5-6 to TRBJ1-2, with TRBD1 identical over 7 bases. The CDR3 contains 15 residues. The V gene end was trimmed by 0 bases and the J gene end by 5 bases; junction bases not matched to a gene: 7. Germline values: CDR1 SGHDT, CDR2 YYEEEE. This CDR3 is CASSLATGVPYGYTF. The CDR3 DNA reads as TGTGCCAGCAGCTTGGCTACAGGGGTACCATATGGCTACACCTTC.

V gene TRBV9 combines with J gene TRBJ2-3, with D hard to call. This CDR3 is built from 14 residues. CDR1 SGDLS and CDR2 YYNGEE come from the germline V gene. Trimming removed 2 bases at V and 4 bases at J, with 11 bases between. CDR3 protein: CASSVALFADTQYF. The DNA for the CDR3 is TGTGCCAGCAGCGTGGCCTTGTTTGCAGATACGCAGTATTTT.